Listed below are T cell receptor beta chains from one sample, sequenced in a study of control samples from healthy donors and cancer patients. The method was immunoSEQ multiplex PCR; TCRdb's version includes in-frame clones alone and lacks a portion of them. This table has some 120,000 clones, 90% appearing once. The sample comprised blood. These receptors were collected from a man between 18 and 29 years old in good health. Each CDR3 is given with its conserved first and last residue. The order of the fields is D gene, V gene, clone size, J gene, CDR3 protein, CDR3 DNA. D genes are given only for firm matches. Clone sizes are given selectively: once, few, many, or a class where the clone is expanded.

.	TRBV5-5	.	TRBJ1-5	CASSLDPVGGIQPQHF	TGTGCCAGCAGCTTGGACCCGGTTGGGGGGATACAGCCCCAGCATTTT
TRBD2	TRBV24-1	.	TRBJ2-3	CATSDRVAGGTDTQYF	TGTGCCACCAGTGATCGGGTAGCGGGGGGCACAGATACGCAGTATTTT
.	TRBV11-2	.	TRBJ2-5	CASSLGDGGLETQYF	TGTGCCAGCAGCTTAGGCGACGGGGGGCTTGAGACCCAGTACTTC
.	TRBV7-9	.	TRBJ2-3	CASSRVTLGGDTQYF	TGTGCCAGCAGTCGCGTGACCCTGGGAGGCGATACGCAGTATTTT
TRBD2	TRBV7-2	.	TRBJ2-2	CASSPRTSFGELFF	TGTGCCAGCAGCCCACGGACTAGTTTCGGGGAGCTGTTTTTT
.	TRBV28	.	TRBJ2-7	CASKFGPSSSYEQYF	TGTGCCAGTAAATTCGGGCCTTCGAGCTCCTACGAGCAGTACTTC
TRBD1	TRBV25-1	.	TRBJ1-1	CASRPPIGDREAFF	TGTGCCAGCAGACCCCCCATCGGGGACAGAGAAGCTTTCTTT
.	TRBV7-7	.	TRBJ2-7	CASSLALGLGYEQYF	TGTGCCAGCAGCTTAGCGCTGGGCCTGGGCTACGAGCAGTACTTC
TRBD2	TRBV27	.	TRBJ2-1	CASSLGLAGRNNEQFF	TGTGCCAGCAGTTTAGGACTAGCGGGAAGAAACAATGAGCAGTTCTTC
.	TRBV5-1	.	TRBJ2-6	CASSLSGAGANVLTF	TGCGCCAGCAGCTTATCAGGGGCTGGGGCCAACGTCCTGACTTTC
TRBD2	TRBV6-1	once	TRBJ2-3	CASSGATSGRGDTQYF	TGTGCCAGCAGTGGGGCGACTAGCGGGCGAGGAGATACGCAGTATTTT